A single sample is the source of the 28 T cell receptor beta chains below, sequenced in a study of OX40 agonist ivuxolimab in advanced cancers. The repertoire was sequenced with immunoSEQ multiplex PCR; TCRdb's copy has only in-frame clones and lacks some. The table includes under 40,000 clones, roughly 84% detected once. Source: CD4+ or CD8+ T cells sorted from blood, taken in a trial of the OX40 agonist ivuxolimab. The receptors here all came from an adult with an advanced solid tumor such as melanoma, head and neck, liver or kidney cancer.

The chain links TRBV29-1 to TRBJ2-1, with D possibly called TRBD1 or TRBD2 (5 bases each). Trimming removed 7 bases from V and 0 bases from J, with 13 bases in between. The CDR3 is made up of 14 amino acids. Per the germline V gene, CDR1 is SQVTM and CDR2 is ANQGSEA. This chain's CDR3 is CSARGVTSYNEQFF. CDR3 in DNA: TGCAGCGCAAGAGGGGTTACCTCCTACAATGAGCAGTTCTTC.

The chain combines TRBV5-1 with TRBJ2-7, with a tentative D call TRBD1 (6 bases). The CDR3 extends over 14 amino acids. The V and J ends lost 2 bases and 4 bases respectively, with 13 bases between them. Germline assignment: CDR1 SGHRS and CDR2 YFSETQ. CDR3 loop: CASSLGTPVYEQYF. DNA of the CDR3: TGCGCCAGCAGCTTAGGGACACCCGTATACGAGCAGTACTTC.

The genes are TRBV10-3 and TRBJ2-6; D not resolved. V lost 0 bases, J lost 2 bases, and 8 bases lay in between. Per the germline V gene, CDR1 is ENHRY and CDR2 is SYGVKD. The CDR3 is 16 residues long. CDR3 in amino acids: CAISESTGTGANVLTF. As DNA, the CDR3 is TGTGCCATCAGTGAGTCGACTGGAACTGGGGCCAACGTCCTGACTTTC.

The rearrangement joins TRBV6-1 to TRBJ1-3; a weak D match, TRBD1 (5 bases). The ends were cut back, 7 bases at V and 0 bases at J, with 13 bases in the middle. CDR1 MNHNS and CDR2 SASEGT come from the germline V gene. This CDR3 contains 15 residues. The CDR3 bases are TGTGCCAGCAATCCGTGGGGCGTCTCTGGAAACACCATATATTTT. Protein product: CASNPWGVSGNTIYF.

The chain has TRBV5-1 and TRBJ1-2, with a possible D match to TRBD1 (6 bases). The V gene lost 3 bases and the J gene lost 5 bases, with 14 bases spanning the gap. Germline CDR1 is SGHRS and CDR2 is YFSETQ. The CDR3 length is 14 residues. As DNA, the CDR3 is TGCGCCAGCAGCTCCAGGACAGATCTATATGGCTACACCTTC. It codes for CASSSRTDLYGYTF. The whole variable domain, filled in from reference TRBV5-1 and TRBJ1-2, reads KAGVTQTPRYLIKTRGQQVTLSCSPISGHRSVSWYQQTPGQGLQFLFEYFSETQRNKGNFPGRFSGRQFSNSRSEMNVSTLELGDSALYLCASSSRTDLYGYTFGSGTRLTVV.

CDR3 region: CASSLVGEGYEQYF. The CDR3 DNA sequence: TGCGCCAGCAGCTTGGTAGGGGAAGGCTACGAGCAGTACTTC. V is TRBV5-1 and J is TRBJ2-7; D may be TRBD1 (5 bases). The germline CDR1 and CDR2 sequences are SGHRS and YFSETQ. V dropped 0 bases and J dropped 3 bases, with 10 bases sitting between them. This CDR3 is built from 14 residues.

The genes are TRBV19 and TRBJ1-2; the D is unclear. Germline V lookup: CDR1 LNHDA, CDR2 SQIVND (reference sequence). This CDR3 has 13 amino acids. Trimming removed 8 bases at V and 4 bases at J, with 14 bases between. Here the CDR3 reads CASGQDLGYGYTF. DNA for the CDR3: TGTGCCAGTGGGCAGGATCTGGGCTATGGCTACACCTTC.

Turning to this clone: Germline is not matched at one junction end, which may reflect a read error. CDR3 sequence reads: CASREGHVGELFF. Written as DNA, the CDR3 is TGTGCCAGCAGGGAAGGACATGTCGGGGAGCTGTTTTTT. This chain connects TRBV2 to TRBJ2-2, with D possibly matching TRBD1 (5 bases). Germline CDR1 SNHLY, CDR2 FYNNEI. The CDR3 is 13 amino acids.

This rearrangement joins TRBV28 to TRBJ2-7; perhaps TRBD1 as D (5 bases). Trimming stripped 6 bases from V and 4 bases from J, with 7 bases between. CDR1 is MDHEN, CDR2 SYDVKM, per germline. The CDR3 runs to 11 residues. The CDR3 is CASSAGYEQYF. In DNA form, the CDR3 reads TGTGCCAGCAGCGCAGGGTACGAGCAGTACTTC.

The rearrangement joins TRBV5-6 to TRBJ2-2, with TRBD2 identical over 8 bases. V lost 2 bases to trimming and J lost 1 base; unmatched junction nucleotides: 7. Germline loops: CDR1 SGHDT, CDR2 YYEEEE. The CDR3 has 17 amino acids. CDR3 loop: CASSLVAGNLNTGELFF. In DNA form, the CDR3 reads TGTGCCAGCAGCTTAGTAGCGGGAAACCTGAACACCGGGGAGCTGTTTTTT.

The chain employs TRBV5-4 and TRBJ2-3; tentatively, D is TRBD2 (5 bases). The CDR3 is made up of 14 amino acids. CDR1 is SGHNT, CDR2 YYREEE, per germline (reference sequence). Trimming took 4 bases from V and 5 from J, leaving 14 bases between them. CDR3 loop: CASSPFVGRDTQYF. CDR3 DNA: TGTGCCAGCAGCCCCTTCGTGGGGAGAGATACGCAGTATTTT.

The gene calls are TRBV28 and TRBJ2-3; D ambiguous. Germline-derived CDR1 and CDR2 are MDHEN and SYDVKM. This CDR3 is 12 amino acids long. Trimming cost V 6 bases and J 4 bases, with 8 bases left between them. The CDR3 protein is CASRSTADTQYF. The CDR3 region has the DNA TGTGCCAGCAGGTCGACGGCAGATACGCAGTATTTT.

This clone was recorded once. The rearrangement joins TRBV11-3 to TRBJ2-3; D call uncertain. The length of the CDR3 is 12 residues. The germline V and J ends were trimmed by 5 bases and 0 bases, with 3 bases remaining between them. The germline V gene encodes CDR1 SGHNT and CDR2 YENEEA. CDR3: CASSRSTDTQYF. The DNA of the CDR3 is TGTGCCAGCAGCCGAAGCACAGATACGCAGTATTTT.

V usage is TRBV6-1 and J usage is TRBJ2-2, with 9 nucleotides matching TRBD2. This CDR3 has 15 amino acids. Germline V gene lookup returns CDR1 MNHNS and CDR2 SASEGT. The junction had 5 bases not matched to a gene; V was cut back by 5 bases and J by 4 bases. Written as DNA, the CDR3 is TGTGCCAGCAGTTCCAGCGGGAGGCCCACCGGGGAGCTGTTTTTT. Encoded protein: CASSSSGRPTGELFF.

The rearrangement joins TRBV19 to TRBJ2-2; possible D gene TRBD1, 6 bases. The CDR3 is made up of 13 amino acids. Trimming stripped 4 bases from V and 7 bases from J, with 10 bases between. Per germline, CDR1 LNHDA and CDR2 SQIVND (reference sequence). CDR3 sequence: CASSTDRIGELFF. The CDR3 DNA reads TGTGCCAGTAGTACCGACAGGATCGGGGAGCTGTTTTTT.

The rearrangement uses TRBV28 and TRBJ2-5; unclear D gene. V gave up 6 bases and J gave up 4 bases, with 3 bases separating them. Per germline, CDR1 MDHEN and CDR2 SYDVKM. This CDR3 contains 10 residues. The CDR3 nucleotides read TGTGCCAGCAGAGGAGAGACCCAGTACTTC. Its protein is CASRGETQYF.

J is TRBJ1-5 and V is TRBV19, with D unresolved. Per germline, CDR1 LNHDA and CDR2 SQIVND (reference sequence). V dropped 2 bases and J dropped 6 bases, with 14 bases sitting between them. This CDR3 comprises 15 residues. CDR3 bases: TGTGCCAGTAGTATACTGGGTGGGTTGGCTCAGCCCCAGCATTTT. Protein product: CASSILGGLAQPQHF.

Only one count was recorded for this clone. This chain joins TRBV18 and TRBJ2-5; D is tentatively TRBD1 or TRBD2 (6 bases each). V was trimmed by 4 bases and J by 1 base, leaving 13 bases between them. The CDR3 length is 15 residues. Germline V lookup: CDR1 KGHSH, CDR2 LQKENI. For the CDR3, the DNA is TGTGCCAGCTCACACGGGGGCGGGGCCCAAGAGACCCAGTACTTC. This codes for CASSHGGGAQETQYF.

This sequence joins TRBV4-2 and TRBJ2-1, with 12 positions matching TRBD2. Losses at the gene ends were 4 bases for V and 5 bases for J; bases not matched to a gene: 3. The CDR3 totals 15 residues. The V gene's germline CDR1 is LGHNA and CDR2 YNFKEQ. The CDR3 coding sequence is TGTGCCAGCAGCCTGACTAGCGGGGGTGACAATGAGCAGTTCTTC. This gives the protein CASSLTSGGDNEQFF.

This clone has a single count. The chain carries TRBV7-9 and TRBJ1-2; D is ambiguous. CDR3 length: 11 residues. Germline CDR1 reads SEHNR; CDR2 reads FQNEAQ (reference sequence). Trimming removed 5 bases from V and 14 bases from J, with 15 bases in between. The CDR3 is CASSVLGIYTF. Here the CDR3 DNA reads TGTGCCAGCAGCGTACTAGGGATCTATACCTTC.

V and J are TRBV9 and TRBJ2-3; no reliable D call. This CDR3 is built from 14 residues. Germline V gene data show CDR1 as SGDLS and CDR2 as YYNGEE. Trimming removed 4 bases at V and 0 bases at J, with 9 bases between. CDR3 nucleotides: TGTGCCAGCAGCCCCTTACTCAGCACAGATACGCAGTATTTT. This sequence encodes CASSPLLSTDTQYF.

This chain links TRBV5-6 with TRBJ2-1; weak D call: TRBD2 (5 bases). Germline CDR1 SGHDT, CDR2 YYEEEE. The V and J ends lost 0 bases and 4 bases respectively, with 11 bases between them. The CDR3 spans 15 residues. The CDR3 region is CASSLGIARYNEQFF. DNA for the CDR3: TGTGCCAGCAGCTTGGGAATAGCGAGGTACAATGAGCAGTTCTTC. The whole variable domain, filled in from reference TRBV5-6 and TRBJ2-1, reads DAGVTQSPTHLIKTRGQQVTLRCSPKSGHDTVSWYQQALGQGPQFIFQYYEEEERQRGNFPDRFSGHQFPNYSSELNVNALLLGDSALYLCASSLGIARYNEQFFGPGTRLTVL.

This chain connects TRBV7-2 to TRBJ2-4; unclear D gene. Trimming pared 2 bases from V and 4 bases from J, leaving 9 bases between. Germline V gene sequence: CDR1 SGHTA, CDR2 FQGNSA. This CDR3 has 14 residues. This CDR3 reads CASSLSVGKNIQYF. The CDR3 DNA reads TGTGCCAGCAGCTTATCGGTCGGAAAAAACATTCAGTACTTC.

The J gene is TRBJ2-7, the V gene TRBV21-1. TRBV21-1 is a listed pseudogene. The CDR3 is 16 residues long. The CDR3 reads CASSKEEGGVSYEQYF. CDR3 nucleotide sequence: TGTGCCAGCAGCAAAGAAGAGGGGGGCGTCTCCTACGAGCAGTACTTC.

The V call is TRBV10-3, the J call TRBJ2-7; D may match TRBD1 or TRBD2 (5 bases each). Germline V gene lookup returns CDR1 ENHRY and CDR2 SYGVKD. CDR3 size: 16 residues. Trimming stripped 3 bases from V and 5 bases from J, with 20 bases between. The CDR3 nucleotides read TGTGCCATCAGTGAAAACCCGGGACGGCCATCTAACGAGCAGTACTTC. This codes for CAISENPGRPSNEQYF.

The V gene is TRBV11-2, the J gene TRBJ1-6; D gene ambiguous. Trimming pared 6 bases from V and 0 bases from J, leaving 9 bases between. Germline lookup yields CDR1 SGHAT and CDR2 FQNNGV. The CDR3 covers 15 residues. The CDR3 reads CASSPSSSYNSPLHF. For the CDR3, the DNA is TGTGCCAGCAGTCCCTCCAGCTCCTATAATTCACCCCTCCACTTT.

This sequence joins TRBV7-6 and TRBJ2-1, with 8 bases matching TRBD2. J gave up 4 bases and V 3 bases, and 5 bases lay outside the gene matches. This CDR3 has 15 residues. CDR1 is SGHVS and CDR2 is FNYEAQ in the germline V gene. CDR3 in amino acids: CASSFAGGAYNEQFF. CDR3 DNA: TGTGCCAGCAGCTTTGCCGGGGGGGCTTACAATGAGCAGTTCTTC.

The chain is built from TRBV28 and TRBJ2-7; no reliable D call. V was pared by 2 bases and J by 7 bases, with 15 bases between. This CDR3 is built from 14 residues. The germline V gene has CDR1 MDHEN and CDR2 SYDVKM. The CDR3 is CASSLPPGIREQYF. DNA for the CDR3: TGTGCCAGCAGTTTACCTCCGGGTATCCGGGAGCAGTACTTC.